This T cell receptor beta chain appears in the sequencing data of a study of blood T cell repertoires in COVID-19. In the source study's methods: Quantification of nucleated cells was approximated via reference gene primer amplification. Measured with immunoSEQ multiplex PCR; TCRdb has only the in-frame clones, and not every one. Clonal size and the V and J genes are those of that table, whereas D and trimming came from the DNA. This table holds some 360,000 clones, around nine tenths found once. This CDR3 spans 13 amino acids. Germline CDR1 is SQVTM and CDR2 is ANQGSEA. Trimming cost V 6 bases and J 1 base; bases outside gene matches: 5. Adults between about 18 and 89 years of age took part from about 24 US areas.

The origin of this receptor is a woman in her 30s who had been exposed to COVID-19. The chain has TRBV29-1 and TRBJ1-2, with 7 bases that match TRBD1. Sequencing input: PBMCs or T cells enriched from blood (not recorded which). For the CDR3, the DNA is TGCAGCGTCGGGACAGCTGATAACTATGGCTACACCTTC. As protein: CSVGTADNYGYTF.